This TCR beta chain was captured by sequencing in a study of T cells in Graves' hyperthyroidism and ophthalmopathy (dated by TCRdb to about 2019). Regarding the study in general: Peripheral blood was sampled at the time of initial diagnosis, prior to any treatment. After sampling, hyperthyroidism patients received methimazole starting at 30 mg daily, and ophthalmopathy patients received high-dose intravenous methylprednisolone. The 100 discovery patients were divided at random into training and test sets in a 7:3 ratio. In addition, the study compared T-cell repertoires in thyroid tissue and in blood from five to seven Graves' hyperthyroidism patients. A discovery cohort of about 95 patients, approximately 45 with Graves' ophthalmopathy and about 58 with stable Graves' hyperthyroidism, was used to find distinguishing TCR V-J signatures. Whether ophthalmopathy could be predicted prospectively was tested in an independent validation cohort made up of about 20 hyperthyroidism patients plus 17 patients who later progressed to ophthalmopathy. TCR Vbeta CDR3 sequencing of 135 peripheral blood samples (fewer than 45 ophthalmopathy, around 80 hyperthyroidism and 17 progressor patients) is reported in the paper. Results the study describes overall, beyond this receptor: No statistical method was used to set the sample size in advance, and investigators knew the group allocation. In validation, progression to ophthalmopathy was predicted by the model with 70% to 71% sensitivity and 72% to 85% specificity, a median of 6.5 months before onset. Blood samples also contained most of the expanded thyroid clonotypes (frequency above 0.001), which suggests that blood repertoires may reflect thyroid immune responses. A 13 V-J signature model separated ophthalmopathy from stable hyperthyroidism, with around 90% sensitivity and 81% to 83% specificity in cross-validation and 80%/75% in testing.

Counted from cysteine to phenylalanine, this CDR3 has 13 amino acids. The kept DNA is CDR3 alone, 39 bases in frame from the first base. The germline V gene (reference sequence) supplies CDR1 MNHEY and CDR2 SMNVEV. V is shortened by 8 bases, J by 2 bases, and the region joining them spans 12 bases. TCR beta CDR3 regions were amplified from RNA transcripts. The TCR CDR3 was subjected to a first round of RT-PCR using the HTBI primer set and the Qiagen OneStep RT-PCR kit. A second multiplex PCR round built the libraries, followed by size selection and purification. The libraries were sequenced on an Illumina HiSeq2000 using paired-end 100 bp reads. The study's processing was this. SOAPnuke was used to process the raw data, throwing out any read that contained adapters or uncalled bases, had a mean Phred below 15, or lacked an exact constant-primer or identifier match. COPE v1.2.5 was used to merge high-quality paired reads, and clonotypes were defined as unique nucleotide sequences. MiTCR v1.1 was used to align clonotypes to the IMGT TRBV, TRBD and TRBJ reference segments. The analysis was restricted to V-J combinations with a frequency above 0.0001, which together covered just over 99% of the repertoires. A TCS score was defined as the ratio of F50 (clonal expansion) to E x V (chaos), with BLOSUM62-based TCRdist applied between CDR3 peptides within each V-J. Welch's t-statistics and random forest reduced fewer than 550 V-J features to 13, which were used in a naive Bayes classifier (R e1071). TCRdb took the public reads, trimmed them with fastp at Q25, ran MiXCR for clone calling and kept in-frame beta chains. Rows are unified per CDR3 protein, each entry keeping the most common DNA and genes. TCRdb's processing, not the authors', yielded these V and J calls. Counted in this sample were about 270,000 distinct CDR3 sequences; over 20% of them appeared once. The top ten clonotypes cover about 40% of the sample.

Ophthalmopathy patients had moderately to severely active disease, Clinical Activity Score of at least 3, NOSPECS grade of at least 4, and duration under 3 months. The study excluded patients with uncontrolled infections, other autoimmune diseases, pregnancy or lactation. Diagnoses were based on clinical symptoms, serum thyroxine and TRAb, thyroid ultrasound and orbital computed tomography. PBMCs were separated from approximately 10 ml of fresh peripheral blood using Ficoll-Paque density gradient centrifugation. Trizol reagent was used to extract total RNA, and RNA quality was then checked on an Agilent 2100 Bioanalyzer. This clonotype occurred many times. The clone's antigen remains unknown. No base quality values were provided; no much bigger clone lies one nucleotide off.

This sequence originates from a middle-aged woman with Graves' ophthalmopathy. Recombination connected TRBV27 to TRBJ2-5, with the D assignment possibly TRBD1 or TRBD2, given 6 matching bases for each. The sample taken for sequencing was blood. The CDR3 sequence is CASGEDSQETQYF. The DNA sequence is as follows: TGTGCCAGCGGGGAGGACAGTCAAGAGACCCAGTACTTC.